These T cell receptor beta chains were read from a single sample in a study of cytomegalovirus exposure and HLA in healthy donors. Sequencing used immunoSEQ multiplex PCR; TCRdb keeps in-frame clones, though not all of them. The sample includes some 44,000 clones, more than 85% seen only once; the top ten take 5% to 6%. Material: PBMCs. The receptors come from a man between 18 and 35 years old in good health and CMV-seronegative. Each CDR3 is given with its conserved first and last residue. The D gene is left open where the match is weak. Clone size is given for some rows only: seen once, a few or many times, or a class if the clone is expanded.

D gene	clone size	CDR3 length	V gene	J gene	CDR3 DNA	CDR3 protein
.	.	18	TRBV4-1	TRBJ1-1	TGCGCCAGCAGCCAAGAACTAGCACGGGGCTACATGAACACTGAAGCTTTCTTT	CASSQELARGYMNTEAFF
.	few	14	TRBV9	TRBJ2-7	TGTGCCAGCAGCGTAGGAGGGTCTACCTACGAGCAGTACTTC	CASSVGGSTYEQYF
.	.	13	TRBV6-5	TRBJ1-4	TGTGCCAGCAGACCCGGGGGGGCGGCAAAACTGTTTTTT	CASRPGGAAKLFF
.	few	14	TRBV6-4	TRBJ2-6	TGTGCCAGCAGTGAGGGAGGTGGGGCCAACGTCCTGACTTTC	CASSEGGGANVLTF
TRBD1	.	14	TRBV19	TRBJ1-6	TGTGCCAGTAGTATGGGACAGAATAATTCACCCCTCCACTTT	CASSMGQNNSPLHF
.	.	18	TRBV15	TRBJ1-3	TGTGCCACCAGCAGAAAGTTCGGATGGGGGGTGGATGGAAACACCATATATTTT	CATSRKFGWGVDGNTIYF
.	.	12	TRBV2	TRBJ2-7	TGTGCCAGCAGCGAGAACTCCTACGAGCAGTACTTC	CASSENSYEQYF
TRBD1	.	15	TRBV9	TRBJ2-1	TGTGCCAGCAGCGTGGGACAGGGGCCAAACAATGAGCAGTTCTTC	CASSVGQGPNNEQFF
.	.	18	TRBV21-1	TRBJ1-5	TGTGCCAGCAGCAGCCTGGACAGGGGATGTAAGGGTAGTCAGCCCCAGCATTTT	CASSSLDRGCKGSQPQHF
TRBD2	.	17	TRBV7-2	TRBJ2-3	TGTGCCAGCAGCTTAGGGGGGGCTAGCGGGGCCACAGATACGCAGTATTTT	CASSLGGASGATDTQYF
.	.	12	TRBV28	TRBJ1-2	TGTGCCAGCATGGAACAGAGCTATGGCTACACCTTC	CASMEQSYGYTF
TRBD2	.	19	TRBV18	TRBJ2-7	TGTGCCAGCTCACCAAGGGTAAGGACTAGCGGGAGTACCTCCTACGAGCAGTACTTC	CASSPRVRTSGSTSYEQYF
.	.	14	TRBV18	TRBJ2-7	TGTGCCAGCTCACCAGAGCAGGGCACCTACGAGCAGTACTTC	CASSPEQGTYEQYF
TRBD1	.	16	TRBV27	TRBJ1-5	TGTGCCAGCAGTTCCCGGTCCGGGACAGGGCATCAGCCCCAGCATTTT	CASSSRSGTGHQPQHF
TRBD1	.	15	TRBV6-5	TRBJ2-1	TGTGCCACCAAAACTGGGACAGCCACCTACAATGAGCAGTTCTTC	CATKTGTATYNEQFF
TRBD2	.	15	TRBV5-6	TRBJ2-5	TGTGCCAGCAGTACTGGGGCGGGGGGCCGGGAGACCCAGTACTTC	CASSTGAGGRETQYF
TRBD1	.	12	TRBV6-5	TRBJ2-3	TGTGCCAGCAATACAGGGGGAGATACGCAGTATTTT	CASNTGGDTQYF
TRBD1	.	15	TRBV27	TRBJ2-7	TGTGCCAGCAGCCGTTCCGGGACAGGGGGCTCCGAGCAGTACTTC	CASSRSGTGGSEQYF
TRBD1	once	15	TRBV6-1	TRBJ1-5	TGTGCCAGCAGCGGACAGGGTGGTAGCAATCAGCCCCAGCATTTT	CASSGQGGSNQPQHF
TRBD2	.	15	TRBV2	TRBJ2-3	TGTGCCAGCAGTGAGACTAGCGGGCTCACAGATACGCAGTATTTT	CASSETSGLTDTQYF
TRBD2	.	18	TRBV2	TRBJ2-4	TGTGCCAGCAGTGTGCCTAGCGGGAATGTTTGGGCCAAAAACATTCAGTACTTC	CASSVPSGNVWAKNIQYF
TRBD1	.	16	TRBV25-1	TRBJ1-1	TGTGCCAGCAGTGAATATAAATCTGCAGGGGGCACTGAAGCTTTCTTT	CASSEYKSAGGTEAFF
TRBD1	.	14	TRBV7-8	TRBJ1-2	TGTGCCAGCAGCTCGCGACAGGGAAACTATGGCTACACCTTC	CASSSRQGNYGYTF
TRBD1	.	15	TRBV28	TRBJ2-5	TGTGCCAGCAGTACACGGGACAGGGGGCAAGAGACCCAGTACTTC	CASSTRDRGQETQYF
.	.	14	TRBV25-1	TRBJ1-1	TGTGCCAGCAGTGAATTTTCAAAAGGGGCTGAAGCTTTCTTT	CASSEFSKGAEAFF
TRBD1	.	16	TRBV28	TRBJ1-2	TGTGCCACCGAAGGACAGGGGGCTTGGGCTAACTATGGCTACACCTTC	CATEGQGAWANYGYTF
TRBD2	.	15	TRBV2	TRBJ2-5	TGTGCCAGCAGTGACCTAGCGGGGGCCCAAGAGACCCAGTACTTC	CASSDLAGAQETQYF
.	.	15	TRBV2	TRBJ2-1	TGTGCCAGCAGTGAAGAGGGGCTCTTCCTCAATGAGCAGTTCTTC	CASSEEGLFLNEQFF